The 2 T cell receptor beta chains in this list originate from one sample, sequenced in a study of OX40 agonist ivuxolimab in advanced cancers. Generated by immunoSEQ multiplex PCR, the TCRdb table keeps only in-frame clones and is missing some. Among roughly 49,000 clones listed, 81% were seen once. The specimen comprised CD4+ or CD8+ T cells sorted from blood, sampled in a trial of the OX40 agonist ivuxolimab. The receptor set was obtained from an adult with an advanced solid tumor such as melanoma, head and neck, liver or kidney cancer.

The CDR3 region has the DNA TGTGTCAGAAGCTCTTGGGAGCACGAGCAGTACGTC. Amino acid sequence: CVRSSWEHEQYV. The chain combines TRBV7-5 with TRBJ2-7; whether TRBD2, the table's D call, matches the DNA was not checked. TRBV7-5 is termed a pseudogene. This CDR3 has 12 residues.

This chain links TRBV27 with TRBJ2-3; D unresolved. Germline CDR1 reads MNHEY; CDR2 reads SMNVEV (reference sequence). V was trimmed by 0 bases and J by 6 bases, leaving 10 bases between them. The CDR3 has 14 amino acids. The CDR3 region is CASSLSMGSDTQYF. CDR3 in DNA: TGTGCCAGCAGTTTATCTATGGGGTCCGATACGCAGTATTTT.